The sequence of this T cell receptor (beta chain) was determined in a study of T cell responses to AZD1222 COVID-19 vaccine. General observations from the study: At 160-218 and 743-854, vaccine-associated CD4 TCRs were dominant, and they spanned spike.

Clones were sequenced by immunoSEQ multiplex PCR, and TCRdb holds only the in-frame ones, with some missing. In the table there are approximately 150,000 clones, about 92% of which are singletons. CDR3 length: 16 amino acids. Germline V gene sequence: CDR1 SGHTA, CDR2 FQGNSA. With 4 bases clipped from V and 6 bases from J, the junction kept 14 bases outside the gene matches. Concerning this clone itself: What it binds is not known.

The sequencing here drew on peripheral blood, taken after recovery from COVID-19. J is TRBJ2-7 and V is TRBV7-2; 8 bases are shared with TRBD1. This clonotype was obtained from an adult who had recovered from COVID-19. The CDR3 spells CASSSDIRTGSLEQYF. The CDR3 DNA reads TGTGCCAGCAGCTCAGACATCCGGACAGGGAGCCTCGAGCAGTACTTC. The variable domain in full, with the rest retrieved from reference TRBV7-2 and TRBJ2-7, is GAGVSQSPSNKVTEKGKDVELRCDPISGHTALYWYRQSLGQGLEFLIYFQGNSAPDKSGLPSDRFSAERTGGSVSTLTIQRTQQEDSAVYLCASSSDIRTGSLEQYFGPGTRLTVT.